The clone carrying this T cell receptor (beta chain) turned up a few times. What it recognizes is unknown. The data were obtained in a study of T cells after yellow fever vaccination. Notes on the study in general: High-abundance clonotypes from the bulk population could contaminate FACS-sorted repertoires. The secondary response was weaker, and its peak arrived faster, on day 5 versus 15.

The TCR cDNA carried a universal primer site and UMIs from 5'RACE template switching. TCRdb re-analysed the 5' RACE reads in MiXCR, keeping a single row per CDR3 protein. The data show 300,000 to 400,000 distinct CDR3 sequences, roughly an eighth seen once. Germline CDR1 and CDR2: SNHLY and FYNNEI. The CDR3 has 15 residues. V lost 1 base and J lost 0, with 4 bases in between. This receptor was taken from a man aged 18 to 29 who received the YFV17D yellow fever vaccine. The sequencing here drew on CD4+ T cells sorted from PBMCs, taken 15 days after the yellow fever booster vaccination. The V gene is TRBV2, the J gene TRBJ1-6; D remains unclear. The CDR3 DNA sequence: TGTGCCAGCAGTGAAGACAGCTCCTATAATTCACCCCTCCACTTT. It encodes CASSEDSSYNSPLHF.